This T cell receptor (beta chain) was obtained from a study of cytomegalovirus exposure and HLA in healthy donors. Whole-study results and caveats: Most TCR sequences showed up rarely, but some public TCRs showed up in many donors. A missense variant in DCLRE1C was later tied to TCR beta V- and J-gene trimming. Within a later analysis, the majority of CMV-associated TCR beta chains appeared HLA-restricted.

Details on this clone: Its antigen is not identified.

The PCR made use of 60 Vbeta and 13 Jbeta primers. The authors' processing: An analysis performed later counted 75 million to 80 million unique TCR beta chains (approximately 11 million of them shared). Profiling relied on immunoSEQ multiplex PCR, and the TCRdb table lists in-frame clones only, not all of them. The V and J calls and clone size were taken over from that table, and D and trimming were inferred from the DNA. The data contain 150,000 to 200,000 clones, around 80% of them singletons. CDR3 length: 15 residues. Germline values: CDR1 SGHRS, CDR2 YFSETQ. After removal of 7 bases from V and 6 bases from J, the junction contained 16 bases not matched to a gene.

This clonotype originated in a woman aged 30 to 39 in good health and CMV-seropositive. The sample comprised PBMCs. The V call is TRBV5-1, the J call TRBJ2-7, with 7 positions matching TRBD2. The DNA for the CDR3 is TGCGCCAGCCGGTCGGGGGGTGGGCTTTTTGCCGAGCAGTACTTC. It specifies CASRSGGGLFAEQYF. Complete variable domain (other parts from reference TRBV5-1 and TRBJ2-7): KAGVTQTPRYLIKTRGQQVTLSCSPISGHRSVSWYQQTPGQGLQFLFEYFSETQRNKGNFPGRFSGRQFSNSRSEMNVSTLELGDSALYLCASRSGGGLFAEQYFGPGTRLTVT.